This TCR beta chain derives from a study of coeliac disease. This clone occurred a few times. Antigen specificity is unknown. Only in-frame clones appear in the TCRdb table, and some are missing; sequencing was by immunoSEQ multiplex PCR. The sample includes more than 7,500 clones, less than 75% of them seen just once. Points from the study as a whole: Intraepithelial and lamina propria fractions were not highly pure, so cross-contamination was possible.

With V trimmed by 1 base and J by 8 bases, 5 bases remained unmatched. The CDR3 spans 14 residues. CDR1 LNHDA and CDR2 SQIVND come from the germline V gene (reference sequence). The clonotype comes from an older woman with celiac disease. The chain employs TRBV19 and TRBJ2-1; 7 positions agree with TRBD2. The specimen sequenced was intraepithelial lymphocytes from the gut. The CDR3 sequence is CASSIALTSHEQFF. The DNA for the CDR3 is TGTGCCAGTAGTATAGCTCTGACTAGCCATGAGCAGTTCTTC.